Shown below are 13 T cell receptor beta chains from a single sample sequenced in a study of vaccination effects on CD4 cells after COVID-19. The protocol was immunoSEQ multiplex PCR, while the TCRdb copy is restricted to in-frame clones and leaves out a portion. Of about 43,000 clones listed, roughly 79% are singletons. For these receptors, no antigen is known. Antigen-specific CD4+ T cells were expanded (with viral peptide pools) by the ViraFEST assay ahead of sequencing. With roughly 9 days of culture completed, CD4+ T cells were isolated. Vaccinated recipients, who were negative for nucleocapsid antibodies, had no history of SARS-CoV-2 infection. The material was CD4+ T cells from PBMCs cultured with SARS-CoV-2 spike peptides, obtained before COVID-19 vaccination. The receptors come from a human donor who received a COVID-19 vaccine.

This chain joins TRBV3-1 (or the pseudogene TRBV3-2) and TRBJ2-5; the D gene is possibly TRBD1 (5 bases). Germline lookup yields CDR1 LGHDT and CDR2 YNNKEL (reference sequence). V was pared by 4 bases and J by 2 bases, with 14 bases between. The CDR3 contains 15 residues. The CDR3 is CASSPRWGRQETQYF. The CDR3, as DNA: TGTGCCAGCAGCCCTAGGTGGGGCCGACAAGAGACCCAGTACTTC.

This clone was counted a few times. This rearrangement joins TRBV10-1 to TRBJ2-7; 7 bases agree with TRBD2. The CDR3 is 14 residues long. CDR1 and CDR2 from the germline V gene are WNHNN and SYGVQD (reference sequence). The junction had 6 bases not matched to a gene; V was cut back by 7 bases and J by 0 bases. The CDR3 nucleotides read TGCGCCAGCATAAGCGGGGATTGCTCCTACGAGCAGTACGTC. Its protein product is CASISGDCSYEQYV.

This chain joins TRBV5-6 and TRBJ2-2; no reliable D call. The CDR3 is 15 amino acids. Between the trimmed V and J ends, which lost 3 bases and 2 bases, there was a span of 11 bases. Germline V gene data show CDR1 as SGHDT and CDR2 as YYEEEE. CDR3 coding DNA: TGTGCCAGCAGCTCGCTTTCTTTAAACACCGGGGAGCTGTTTTTT. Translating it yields CASSSLSLNTGELFF.

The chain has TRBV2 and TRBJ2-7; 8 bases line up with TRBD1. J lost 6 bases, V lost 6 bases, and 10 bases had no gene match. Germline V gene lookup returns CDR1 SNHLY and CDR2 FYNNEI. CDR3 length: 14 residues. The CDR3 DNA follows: TGTGCCAGCAGCCGACCCGACAGGGGACGCGAGCAGTACGTC. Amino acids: CASSRPDRGREQYV.

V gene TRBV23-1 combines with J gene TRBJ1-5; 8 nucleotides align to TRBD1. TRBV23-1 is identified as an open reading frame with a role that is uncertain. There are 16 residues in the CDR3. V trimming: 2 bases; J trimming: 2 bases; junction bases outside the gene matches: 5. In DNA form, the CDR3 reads TGCGCCAGCAGTCAACGGACAGGGTATGGCAATCAGCCCCAGCATTTT. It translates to CASSQRTGYGNQPQHF.

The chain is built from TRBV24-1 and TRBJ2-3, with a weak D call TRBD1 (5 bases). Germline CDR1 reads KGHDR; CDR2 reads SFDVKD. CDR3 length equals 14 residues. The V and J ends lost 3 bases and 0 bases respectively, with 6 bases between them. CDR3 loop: CATSDPGSTDTQYF. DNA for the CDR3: TGTGCCACCAGTGATCCAGGGAGCACAGATACGCAGTATTTT.

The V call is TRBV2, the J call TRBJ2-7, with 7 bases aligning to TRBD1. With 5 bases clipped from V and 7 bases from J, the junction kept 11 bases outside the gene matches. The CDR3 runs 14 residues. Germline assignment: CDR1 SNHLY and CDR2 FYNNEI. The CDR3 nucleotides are TGTGCCAGCAGTAATCGAGGGACAGCGGAGGAGCAGTACGTC. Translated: CASSNRGTAEEQYV.

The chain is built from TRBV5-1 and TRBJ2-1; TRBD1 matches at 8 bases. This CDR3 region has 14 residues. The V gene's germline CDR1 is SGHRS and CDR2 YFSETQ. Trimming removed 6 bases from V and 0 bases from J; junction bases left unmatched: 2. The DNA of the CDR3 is TGCGCCAGCACCGACAGGGGCTCCTACAATGAGCAGTTCTTC. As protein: CASTDRGSYNEQFF.

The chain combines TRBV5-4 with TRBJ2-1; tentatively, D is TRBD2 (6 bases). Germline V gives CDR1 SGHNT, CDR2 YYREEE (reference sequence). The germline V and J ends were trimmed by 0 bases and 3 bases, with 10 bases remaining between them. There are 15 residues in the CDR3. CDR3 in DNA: TGTGCCAGCAGCTTGGAACGGGGGTACTACAATGAGCAGTTCTTC. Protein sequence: CASSLERGYYNEQFF.

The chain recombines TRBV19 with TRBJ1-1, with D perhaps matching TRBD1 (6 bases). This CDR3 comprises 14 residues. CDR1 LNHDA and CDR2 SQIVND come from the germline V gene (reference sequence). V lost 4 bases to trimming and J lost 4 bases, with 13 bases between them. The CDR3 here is CASSTTGSVTEAFF. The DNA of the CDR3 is TGTGCCAGTAGTACAACAGGGTCGGTCACTGAAGCTTTCTTT.

The CDR3 DNA sequence: TGTGCCAGCAGTTACCGGGACAGCGGGGACATTCAGTACTTC. Translated: CASSYRDSGDIQYF. This chain links TRBV6-6 with TRBJ2-4; tentatively, D is TRBD1 or TRBD2 (7 bases each). In germline, CDR1 is MNHNY, CDR2 SVGAGI (reference sequence). Trimming took 2 bases from V and 8 from J, leaving 13 bases between them. The CDR3 is 14 amino acids.

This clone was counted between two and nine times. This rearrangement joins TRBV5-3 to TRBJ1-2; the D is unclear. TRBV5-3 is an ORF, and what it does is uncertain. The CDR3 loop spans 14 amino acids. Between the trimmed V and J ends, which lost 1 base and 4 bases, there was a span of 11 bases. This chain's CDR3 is CARSLFPHLYGYTF. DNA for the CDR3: TGTGCCAGAAGCTTGTTCCCACACCTCTATGGCTACACCTTC.

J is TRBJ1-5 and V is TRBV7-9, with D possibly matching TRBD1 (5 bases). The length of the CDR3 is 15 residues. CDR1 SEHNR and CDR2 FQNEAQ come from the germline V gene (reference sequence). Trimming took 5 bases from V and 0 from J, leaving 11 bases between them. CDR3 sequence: CASSTTGDSNQPQHF. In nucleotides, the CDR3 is TGTGCCAGCAGCACCACAGGAGATAGCAATCAGCCCCAGCATTTT.